The TCR beta chain under discussion was sequenced for a study of T-cell memory formation after mild COVID-19. Whole-study context: The study found TCR clusters largely donor specific. Points from the study as a whole: There were some responding clones in pre-infection memory, which suggested that cross-reactive memory had joined. Day 15 to 85 contracting clones showed balanced CD4/CD8; later expanders leaned CD4+. SARS-CoV-2 specificity of second-wave clones peaking day 37 was unconfirmed.

TCRdb reprocessed the 5' RACE reads via MiXCR and lists one record per CDR3 protein. The table has approximately 480,000 distinct CDR3 sequences, 15% to 20% seen once. The germline V and J ends were trimmed by 3 bases and 4 bases, with 10 bases remaining between them. The CDR3 sequence is 13 residues long. Comments on this clonotype: Antigen specificity is unknown.

This receptor was taken from an adult woman who had mild COVID-19 (a few samples of this study predate the infection). Cell type and time point are not known. The chain recombines TRBV12-3 or TRBV12-4 with TRBJ2-7; D is uncertain. The sequenced sample consisted of PBMCs or a T cell subset sorted from them (not recorded which). In DNA form, the CDR3 reads TGTGCCAGCAGTTTGAACGGACGGTACGAGCAGTACTTC. Its protein is CASSLNGRYEQYF.